The TCR beta chain under discussion was sequenced for a study of T cells in Graves' hyperthyroidism and ophthalmopathy. Findings and caveats of the study: Most thyroid clonotypes expanded above 0.001 appeared in blood too.

Amplification yielded TCR beta CDR3 regions, with RNA transcripts as the source. The HTBI set primed first-round TCR CDR3 RT-PCR. Using its own MiXCR run on the multiplex PCR reads, TCRdb lists one record per CDR3 protein. The sample has around 530,000 distinct CDR3 sequences, under 20% seen once. The V and J ends lost 7 bases and 6 bases, in that order; junction bases with no gene match: 12. Per germline, CDR1 SNHLY and CDR2 FYNNEI. CDR3 size: 15 residues. The sample holds a few counts of this clonotype. Its specificity is not known. Sample: blood. This receptor was identified in a woman aged 18-35 years with Graves' ophthalmopathy. The gene calls are TRBV2 and TRBJ2-1; TRBD2 matches 7 bases. The DNA of the CDR3 is TGTGCCAGCATATGGGAGGGAGGGCGGGCCAATGAGCAGTTCTTC. Translated: CASIWEGGRANEQFF.